Detailed here is one T cell receptor (beta chain). This record comes from a study of blood T cell repertoires in COVID-19. CDR1 SEHNR and CDR2 FQNEAQ come from the germline V gene (reference sequence). J gave up 2 bases and V 4 bases, and 6 bases lay outside the gene matches. This CDR3 has 15 amino acids. Only in-frame clones appear in the TCRdb table, and some are missing; sequencing was by immunoSEQ multiplex PCR. The sample comprises about 240,000 clones, about 88% of which are singletons, and under 9% rests with the top ten. This receptor was obtained from a woman in her 70s with active or convalescent COVID-19. The chain joins TRBV7-9 to TRBJ2-7, with 9 bases identical to TRBD1. The sequencing input was peripheral blood. The CDR3 DNA sequence: TGTGCCAGCAGCTATGGACAGGGGTTTGCCTACGAGCAGTACTTC. Protein product: CASSYGQGFAYEQYF.